These T cell receptor beta chains were read from a single sample in a study of shared clonotypes between healthy human individuals. The assay was immunoSEQ multiplex PCR, and TCRdb's table has in-frame clones only and misses some. The data contain about 2.4 million clones, roughly 93% of them singletons. Sequences were obtained from naive CD4+ T cells from PBMCs. These receptors were collected from a man aged 18-30 years in good health. Some clones in this sample may be carry-over from other donors' samples. Each CDR3 is given with its conserved first and last residue. A D gene is named only where the DNA matches it firmly.

j_gene: TRBJ1-2; d_gene: NA; v_gene: TRBV19; CDR3nt: TGTGCCAGTGGGATCGGCAGGGGCTATGGCTACACCTTC; CDR3aa: CASGIGRGYGYTF
j_gene: TRBJ2-7; d_gene: TRBD2; v_gene: TRBV5-1; CDR3nt: TGCGCCAGCAGCTCGACTAGCGGGAACTACGAGCAGTACTTC; CDR3aa: CASSSTSGNYEQYF
j_gene: TRBJ1-6; d_gene: NA; v_gene: TRBV7-9; CDR3nt: TGTGCCAGCAGCTTTTCTCTCACGCCCAGGGGTCGCAATTCACCCCTCCACTTT; CDR3aa: CASSFSLTPRGRNSPLHF
j_gene: TRBJ2-7; d_gene: NA; v_gene: TRBV6-1; CDR3nt: TGTGCCAGCTCTCGCAGTGGGCACTACGAGCAGTACTTC; CDR3aa: CASSRSGHYEQYF
j_gene: TRBJ2-3; d_gene: TRBD1; v_gene: TRBV29-1; CDR3nt: TGCAGCGTTGGAGGGGGTGCAGGGGGAGATACGCAGTATTTT; CDR3aa: CSVGGGAGGDTQYF
j_gene: TRBJ2-2; d_gene: NA; v_gene: TRBV30; CDR3nt: TGTGCCTGGAGCTACAGCGCTACGAACACCGGGGAGCTGTTTTTT; CDR3aa: CAWSYSATNTGELFF
j_gene: TRBJ1-5; d_gene: NA; v_gene: TRBV7-2; CDR3nt: TGTGCCAGCAGCTTGGACAGTTGGGATCAGCCCCAGCATTTT; CDR3aa: CASSLDSWDQPQHF
j_gene: TRBJ2-2; d_gene: NA; v_gene: TRBV14; CDR3nt: TGTGCCAGCAGCCAATACCCCCCCCGCACCGGGGAGCTGTTTTTT; CDR3aa: CASSQYPPRTGELFF
j_gene: TRBJ2-2; d_gene: NA; v_gene: TRBV27; CDR3nt: TGTGCCAGCAGTTTCGTCGGACTGGGGCCGTCTGACGGGGAGCTGTTTTTT; CDR3aa: CASSFVGLGPSDGELFF
j_gene: TRBJ1-5; d_gene: TRBD1; v_gene: TRBV6-1; CDR3nt: TGTGCCAGCATACAGGGGGTCTCGAATCAGCCCCAGCATTTT; CDR3aa: CASIQGVSNQPQHF